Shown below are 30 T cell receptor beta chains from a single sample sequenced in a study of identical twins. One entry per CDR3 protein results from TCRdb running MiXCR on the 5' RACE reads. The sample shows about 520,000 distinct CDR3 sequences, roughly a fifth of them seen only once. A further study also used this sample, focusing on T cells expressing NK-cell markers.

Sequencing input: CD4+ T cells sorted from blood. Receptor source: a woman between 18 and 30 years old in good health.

CDR3 residues: CASSKRGGGYNEQFF. The CDR3 bases are TGTGCCAGCAGTAAGAGGGGAGGCGGGTACAATGAGCAGTTCTTC. This chain links TRBV6-1 with TRBJ2-1; D possibly corresponds to TRBD2 (6 bases). V was shortened by 5 bases and J by 4 bases, with 15 bases between the two germline ends. CDR3 length equals 15 residues. CDR1 and CDR2 (germline): MNHNS, SASEGT.

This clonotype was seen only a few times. This CDR3 is CASSPSGEKLFF. Here the CDR3 DNA reads TGTGCCAGCAGTCCCTCAGGGGAAAAACTGTTTTTT. The rearrangement joins TRBV6-5 to TRBJ1-4; perhaps TRBD1 as D (5 bases). Trimming removed 5 bases from V and 8 bases from J, with 9 bases in between. Germline V gene sequence: CDR1 MNHEY, CDR2 SVGAGI. The CDR3 runs 12 residues.

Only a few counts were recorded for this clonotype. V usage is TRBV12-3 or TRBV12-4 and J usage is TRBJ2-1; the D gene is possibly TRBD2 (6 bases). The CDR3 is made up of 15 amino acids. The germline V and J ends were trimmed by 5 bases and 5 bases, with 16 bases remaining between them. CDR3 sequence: CASSTTARGDNEQFF. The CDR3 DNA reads TGTGCCAGCAGTACGACAGCTCGCGGGGACAATGAGCAGTTCTTC.

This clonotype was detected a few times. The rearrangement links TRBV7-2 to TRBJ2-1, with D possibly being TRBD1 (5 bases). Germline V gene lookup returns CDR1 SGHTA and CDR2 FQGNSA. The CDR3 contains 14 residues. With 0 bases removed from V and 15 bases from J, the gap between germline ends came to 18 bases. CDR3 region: CASSLAAGSGMAFF. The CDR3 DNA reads TGTGCCAGCAGCTTAGCTGCAGGGTCTGGGATGGCGTTCTTC.

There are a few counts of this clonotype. This CDR3 reads CASRLAGGENEQFF. The CDR3 nucleotides read TGTGCCAGCAGGCTAGCGGGAGGGGAGAATGAGCAGTTCTTC. J is TRBJ2-1 and V is TRBV3-1; TRBD2 matches at 12 bases. Germline CDR1 and CDR2: LGHDT and YNNKEL (reference sequence). Trimming removed 6 bases from V and 7 bases from J; junction bases left unmatched: 4. The CDR3 is 14 residues long.

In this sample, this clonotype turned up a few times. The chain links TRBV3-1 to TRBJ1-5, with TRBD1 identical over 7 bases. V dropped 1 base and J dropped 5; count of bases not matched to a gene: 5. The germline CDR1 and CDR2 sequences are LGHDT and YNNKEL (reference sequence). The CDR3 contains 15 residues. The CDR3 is CASSQGGGWDQPQHF. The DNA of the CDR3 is TGTGCCAGCAGCCAAGGAGGGGGCTGGGATCAGCCCCAGCATTTT.

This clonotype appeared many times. The CDR3 DNA is TGCGCCAGCAGCTTGGGGACAGTCTCCTACGAGCAGTACTTC. Its protein product is CASSLGTVSYEQYF. The V gene is TRBV5-1, the J gene TRBJ2-7; D might be TRBD1 (6 bases). This CDR3 has 14 amino acids. CDR1 and CDR2 (germline): SGHRS, YFSETQ. Trimming took off 0 bases at V and 0 bases at J, with 7 bases between the two ends. The variable domain in full, with the rest retrieved from reference TRBV5-1 and TRBJ2-7, is KAGVTQTPRYLIKTRGQQVTLSCSPISGHRSVSWYQQTPGQGLQFLFEYFSETQRNKGNFPGRFSGRQFSNSRSEMNVSTLELGDSALYLCASSLGTVSYEQYFGPGTRLTVT.

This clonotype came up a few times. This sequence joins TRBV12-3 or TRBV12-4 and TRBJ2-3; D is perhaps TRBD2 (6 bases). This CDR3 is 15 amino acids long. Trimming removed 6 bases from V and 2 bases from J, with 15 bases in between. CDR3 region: CASRPRRGITDTQYF. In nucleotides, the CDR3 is TGTGCCAGCAGGCCACGGCGGGGAATCACAGATACGCAGTATTTT.

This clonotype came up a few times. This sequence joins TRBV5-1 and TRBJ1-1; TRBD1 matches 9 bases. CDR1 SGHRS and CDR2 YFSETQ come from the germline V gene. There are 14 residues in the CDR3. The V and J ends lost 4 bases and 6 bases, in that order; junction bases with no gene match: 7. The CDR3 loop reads CASSLGQGSSEAFF. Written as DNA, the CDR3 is TGCGCCAGCAGCCTGGGACAGGGAAGTTCTGAAGCTTTCTTT.

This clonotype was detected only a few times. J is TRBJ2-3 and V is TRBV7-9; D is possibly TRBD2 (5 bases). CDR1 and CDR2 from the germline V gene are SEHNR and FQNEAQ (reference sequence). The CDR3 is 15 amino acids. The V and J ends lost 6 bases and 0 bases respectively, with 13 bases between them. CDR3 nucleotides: TGTGCCAGCAGATCCGGACTTACTAGCACAGATACGCAGTATTTT. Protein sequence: CASRSGLTSTDTQYF.

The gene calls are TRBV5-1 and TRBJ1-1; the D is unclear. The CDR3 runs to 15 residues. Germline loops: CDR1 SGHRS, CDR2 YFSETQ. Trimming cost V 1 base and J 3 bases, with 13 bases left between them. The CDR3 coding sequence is TGCGCCAGCAGCTTGCTTTCAGCAGGAGACACTGAAGCTTTCTTT. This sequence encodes CASSLLSAGDTEAFF.

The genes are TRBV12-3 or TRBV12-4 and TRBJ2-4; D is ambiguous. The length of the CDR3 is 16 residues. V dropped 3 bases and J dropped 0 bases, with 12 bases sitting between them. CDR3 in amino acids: CASSFGRSLAKNIQYF. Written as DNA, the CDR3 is TGTGCCAGCAGTTTCGGCAGGAGTCTAGCCAAAAACATTCAGTACTTC.

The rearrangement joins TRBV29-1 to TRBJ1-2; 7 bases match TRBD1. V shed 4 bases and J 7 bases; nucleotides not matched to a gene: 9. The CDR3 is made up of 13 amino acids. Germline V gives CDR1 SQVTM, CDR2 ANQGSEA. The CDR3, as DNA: TGCAGCGTTGGGAACAGGGGAGGCTCTGGCTACACCTTC. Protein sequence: CSVGNRGGSGYTF.

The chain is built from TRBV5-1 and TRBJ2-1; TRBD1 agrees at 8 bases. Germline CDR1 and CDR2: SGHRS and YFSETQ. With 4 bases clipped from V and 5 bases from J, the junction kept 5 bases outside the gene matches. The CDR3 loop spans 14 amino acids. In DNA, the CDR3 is TGCGCCAGCAGCCCTACGACAGGGGACAATGAGCAGTTCTTC. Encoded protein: CASSPTTGDNEQFF.

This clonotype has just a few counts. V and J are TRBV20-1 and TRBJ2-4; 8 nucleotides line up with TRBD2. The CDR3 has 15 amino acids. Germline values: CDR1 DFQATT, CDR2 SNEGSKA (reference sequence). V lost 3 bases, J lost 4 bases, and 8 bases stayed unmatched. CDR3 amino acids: CSASSTGTRKNIQYF. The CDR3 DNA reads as TGCAGTGCTAGCTCTACCGGGACTAGGAAAAACATTCAGTACTTC.

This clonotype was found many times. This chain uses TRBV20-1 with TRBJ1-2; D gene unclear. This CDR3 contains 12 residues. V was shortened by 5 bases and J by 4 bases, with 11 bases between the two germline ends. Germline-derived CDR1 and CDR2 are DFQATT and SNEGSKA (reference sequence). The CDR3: CSARGSPYGYTF. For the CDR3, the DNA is TGCAGTGCTCGCGGCAGCCCCTATGGCTACACCTTC.

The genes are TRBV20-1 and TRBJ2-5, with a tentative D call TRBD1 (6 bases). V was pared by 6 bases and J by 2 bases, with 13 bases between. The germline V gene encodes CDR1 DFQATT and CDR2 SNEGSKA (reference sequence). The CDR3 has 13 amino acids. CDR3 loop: CSALQGRQETQYF. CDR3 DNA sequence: TGCAGTGCCTTACAGGGTCGGCAAGAGACCCAGTACTTC.

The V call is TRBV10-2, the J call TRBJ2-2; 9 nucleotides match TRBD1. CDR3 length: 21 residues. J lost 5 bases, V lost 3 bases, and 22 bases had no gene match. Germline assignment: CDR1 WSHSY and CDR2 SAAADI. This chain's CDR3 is CASSEPPRGQGHQLWTGELFF. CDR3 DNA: TGCGCCAGCAGTGAACCCCCGAGGGGACAGGGTCATCAGCTATGGACCGGGGAGCTGTTTTTT.

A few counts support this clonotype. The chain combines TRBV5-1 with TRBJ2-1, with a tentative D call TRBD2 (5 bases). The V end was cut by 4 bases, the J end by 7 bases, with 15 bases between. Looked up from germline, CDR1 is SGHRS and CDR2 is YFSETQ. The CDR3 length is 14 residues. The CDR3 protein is CASSTGSMGNEQFF. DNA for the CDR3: TGCGCCAGCAGCACGGGGTCGATGGGTAATGAGCAGTTCTTC.

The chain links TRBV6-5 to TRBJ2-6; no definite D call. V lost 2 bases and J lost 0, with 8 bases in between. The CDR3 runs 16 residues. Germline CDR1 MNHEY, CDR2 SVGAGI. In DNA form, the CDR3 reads TGTGCCAGCAGTTACGGGATCAGCTCTGGGGCCAACGTCCTGACTTTC. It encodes CASSYGISSGANVLTF.

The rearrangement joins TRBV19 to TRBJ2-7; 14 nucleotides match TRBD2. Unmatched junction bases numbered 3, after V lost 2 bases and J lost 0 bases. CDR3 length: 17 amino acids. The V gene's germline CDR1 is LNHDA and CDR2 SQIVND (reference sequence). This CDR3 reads CASSILGLAGDSYEQYF. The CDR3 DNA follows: TGTGCCAGTAGTATACTGGGACTAGCGGGGGACTCCTACGAGCAGTACTTC.

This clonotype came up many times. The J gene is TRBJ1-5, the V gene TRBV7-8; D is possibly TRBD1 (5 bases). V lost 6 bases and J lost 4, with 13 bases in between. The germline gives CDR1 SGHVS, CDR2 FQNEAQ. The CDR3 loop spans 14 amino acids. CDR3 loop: CASRLGAANQPQHF. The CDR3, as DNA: TGTGCCAGCAGACTAGGGGCAGCGAATCAGCCCCAGCATTTT.

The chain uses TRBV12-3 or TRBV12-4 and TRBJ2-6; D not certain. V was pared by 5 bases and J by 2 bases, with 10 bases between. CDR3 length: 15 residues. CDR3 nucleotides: TGTGCCAGCAGTCCCGCGAGAGCTGGGGCCAACGTCCTGACTTTC. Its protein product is CASSPARAGANVLTF.

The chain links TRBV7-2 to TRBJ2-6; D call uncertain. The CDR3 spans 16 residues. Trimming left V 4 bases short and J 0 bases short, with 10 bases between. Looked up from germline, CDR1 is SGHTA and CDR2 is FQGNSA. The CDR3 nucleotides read TGTGCCAGCAGCTACTATGTACGCTCTGGGGCCAACGTCCTGACTTTC. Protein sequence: CASSYYVRSGANVLTF.

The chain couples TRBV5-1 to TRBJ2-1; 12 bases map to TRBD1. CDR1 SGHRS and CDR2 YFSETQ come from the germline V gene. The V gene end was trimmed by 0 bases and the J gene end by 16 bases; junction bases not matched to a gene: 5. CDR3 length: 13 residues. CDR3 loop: CASSLAIGTGGFF. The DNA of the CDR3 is TGCGCCAGCAGCTTGGCCATAGGGACAGGGGGCTTCTTC.

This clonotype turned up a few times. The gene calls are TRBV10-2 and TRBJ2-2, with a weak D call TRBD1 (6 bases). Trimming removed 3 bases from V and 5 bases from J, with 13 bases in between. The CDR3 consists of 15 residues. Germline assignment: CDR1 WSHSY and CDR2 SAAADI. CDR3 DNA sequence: TGCGCCAGCAGTGATATCGGACAGACGACCGGGGAGCTGTTTTTT. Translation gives CASSDIGQTTGELFF.

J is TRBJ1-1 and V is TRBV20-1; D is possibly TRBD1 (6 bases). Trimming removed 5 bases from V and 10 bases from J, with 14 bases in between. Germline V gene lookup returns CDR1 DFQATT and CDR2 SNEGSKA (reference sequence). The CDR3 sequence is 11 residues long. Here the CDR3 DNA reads TGCAGTGCTGCTCCGGGACAAACAGCTTTCTTT. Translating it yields CSAAPGQTAFF.

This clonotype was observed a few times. CDR3 protein: CASSFLTGGAGTGELFF. Written as DNA, the CDR3 is TGTGCCAGCAGCTTCCTTACAGGGGGCGCCGGCACCGGGGAGCTGTTTTTT. J is TRBJ2-2 and V is TRBV7-2, with 9 bases matching TRBD1. Germline loops: CDR1 SGHTA, CDR2 FQGNSA. The junction had 9 bases not matched to a gene; V was cut back by 3 bases and J by 4 bases. The CDR3 length is 17 residues.

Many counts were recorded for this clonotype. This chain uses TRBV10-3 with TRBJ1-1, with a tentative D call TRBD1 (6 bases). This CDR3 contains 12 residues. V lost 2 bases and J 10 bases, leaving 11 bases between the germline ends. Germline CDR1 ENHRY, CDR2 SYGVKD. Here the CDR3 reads CAISEAGARAFF. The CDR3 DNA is TGTGCCATCAGTGAGGCGGGGGCGCGAGCTTTCTTT.

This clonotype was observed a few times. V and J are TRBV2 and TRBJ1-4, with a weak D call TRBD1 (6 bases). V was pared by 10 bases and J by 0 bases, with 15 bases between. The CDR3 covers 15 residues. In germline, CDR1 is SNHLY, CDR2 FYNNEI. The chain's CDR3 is CATRGRPATNEKLFF. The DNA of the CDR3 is TGTGCCACCAGGGGTAGACCGGCAACTAATGAAAAACTGTTTTTT. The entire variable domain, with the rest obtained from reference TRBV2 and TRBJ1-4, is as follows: EPEVTQTPSHQVTQMGQEVILRCVPISNHLYFYWYRQILGQKVEFLVSFYNNEISEKSEIFDDQFSVERPDGSNFTLKIRSTKLEDSAMYFCATRGRPATNEKLFFGSGTQLSVL.